This section outlines one T cell receptor beta chain sequence together with its context. The CDR3 covers 15 residues. The germline CDR1 and CDR2 sequences are MNHNS and SASEGT. The J segment lost 4 bases and the V segment lost 2 bases, leaving 5 bases of the junction unmatched. This record comes from a study of OX40 agonist ivuxolimab in advanced cancers. Method: immunoSEQ multiplex PCR; TCRdb's copy keeps in-frame clones and lacks some. The sample has about 78,000 clones, around 94% seen once. The rearrangement links TRBV6-1 to TRBJ2-3; 8 bases agree with TRBD2. Sequenced here: CD4+ or CD8+ T cells sorted from blood, sampled in a trial of the OX40 agonist ivuxolimab. The sequence derives from an adult with an advanced solid tumor such as melanoma, head and neck, liver or kidney cancer. The CDR3 DNA is TGTGCCAGCAGTGAACAGAGCGGGAGTCCAGATACGCAGTATTTT. Translating it yields CASSEQSGSPDTQYF.